These 25 T cell receptor beta chains were sequenced from one sample in a study of identifying expanded T cells in peripheral blood. Produced via immunoSEQ multiplex PCR; TCRdb's table is partial and in-frame only. Of around 81,000 clones in the sample, about 85% are singletons; the top ten hold around 4%. Sequencing used blood. The receptors derive from a person between 18 and 75 years old in good health.

The chain employs TRBV5-1 and TRBJ1-1, with TRBD1 matching 8 bases. Germline trimming cut 4 bases from V and 8 bases from J; bases unmatched to any gene: 4. The CDR3 is 12 amino acids. CDR1 and CDR2 from the germline V gene are SGHRS and YFSETQ. The CDR3 protein is CASSITGGEAFF. The CDR3 region has the DNA TGCGCCAGCAGCATAACAGGGGGAGAAGCTTTCTTT.

This chain joins TRBV25-1 and TRBJ2-1, with D unclear. V lost 2 bases and J lost 3, with 8 bases in between. The length of the CDR3 is 14 residues. Germline V gene data show CDR1 as MGHDK and CDR2 as SYGVNS. The CDR3 loop is CASSERLIYNEQFF. The CDR3 coding sequence is TGTGCCAGCAGTGAACGACTGATCTACAATGAGCAGTTCTTC.

The CDR3, as DNA: TGTGCCAGCAGCTCAATATATACGGGCCTCGTGGGAAGAAATTCACCCCTCCACTTT. Translation: CASSSIYTGLVGRNSPLHF. This rearrangement joins TRBV7-9 to TRBJ1-6; no firm D call. The CDR3 is 19 residues long. The ends were cut back, 4 bases at V and 7 bases at J, with 26 bases in the middle. Germline V gene data show CDR1 as SEHNR and CDR2 as FQNEAQ (reference sequence).

The chain couples TRBV6-1 to TRBJ2-5; D might be TRBD2 (5 bases). Germline CDR1 and CDR2: MNHNS and SASEGT. V dropped 10 bases and J dropped 5 bases, with 14 bases sitting between them. CDR3 length: 12 amino acids. The CDR3 loop is CATRRDVETQYF. The DNA of the CDR3 is TGTGCCACCCGTCGGGATGTGGAGACCCAGTACTTC.

V is TRBV5-1 and J is TRBJ1-2, with 9 nucleotides matching TRBD1. Germline CDR1 SGHRS, CDR2 YFSETQ. The CDR3 length is 13 residues. V was pared by 2 bases and J by 7 bases, with 3 bases of the junction left unmatched. The CDR3 bases are TGCGCCAGCAGCTTACAGGGGGCCTTTGGCTACACCTTC. Its translation is CASSLQGAFGYTF.

The chain combines TRBV30 with TRBJ1-1, with 7 positions matching TRBD1. This CDR3 spans 15 amino acids. Germline V CDR1 and CDR2: GTSNPN, SVGIG (reference sequence). V shed 4 bases and J 4 bases; nucleotides not matched to a gene: 12. The CDR3 here is CAWTGTVIGGTEAFF. For the CDR3, the DNA is TGTGCCTGGACAGGGACAGTGATTGGGGGCACTGAAGCTTTCTTT.

V gene TRBV6-1 combines with J gene TRBJ1-2, with D hard to call. Deletions cut 5 bases from V and 4 bases from J, with 11 bases between. The CDR3 runs to 13 residues. Germline lookup yields CDR1 MNHNS and CDR2 SASEGT. CDR3 sequence: CASSLADTYGYTF. CDR3 nucleotides: TGTGCCAGCAGTTTGGCAGATACCTATGGCTACACCTTC.

The genes are TRBV9 and TRBJ1-3; a weak D match, TRBD1 (5 bases). CDR1 and CDR2 (germline): SGDLS, YYNGEE. Trimming removed 0 bases at V and 0 bases at J, with 28 bases between. The CDR3 sequence is 22 residues long. CDR3 in amino acids: CASSVAGPMRTSDSDSGNTIYF. The CDR3 nucleotides are TGTGCCAGCAGCGTAGCTGGTCCGATGAGGACAAGTGACAGCGACTCTGGAAACACCATATATTTT.

The chain joins TRBV27 to TRBJ1-2; D ambiguous. The CDR3 is made up of 9 amino acids. Germline-derived CDR1 and CDR2 are MNHEY and SMNVEV (reference sequence). V shed 10 bases and J shed 7 bases, with 7 bases lying between them. CDR3 coding DNA: TGTGCCACCCCTGGTGGCTACACCTTC. Translating gives CATPGGYTF.

The genes are TRBV7-8 and TRBJ1-3; a weak D match, TRBD1 (5 bases). Trimming took 3 bases from V and 0 from J, leaving 27 bases between them. Germline V CDR1 and CDR2: SGHVS, FQNEAQ. There are 21 residues in the CDR3. CDR3 loop: CASSLGTLTVLKLGSGNTIYF. DNA of the CDR3: TGTGCCAGCAGCTTGGGGACCCTGACAGTTTTAAAATTGGGCTCTGGAAACACCATATATTTT.

This clone was observed a single time. This chain uses TRBV2 with TRBJ1-1; D uncertain. The V gene lost 3 bases and the J gene lost 1 base, with 6 bases spanning the gap. There are 13 residues in the CDR3. The germline V gene encodes CDR1 SNHLY and CDR2 FYNNEI. This CDR3 is CASSDQRNTEAFF. Here the CDR3 DNA reads TGTGCCAGCAGTGATCAGAGGAACACTGAAGCTTTCTTT.

V gene TRBV5-4 combines with J gene TRBJ2-7; D perhaps matches TRBD2 (5 bases). This CDR3 has 14 residues. CDR1 and CDR2 (germline): SGHNT, YYREEE (reference sequence). Trimming took off 1 base at V and 6 bases at J, with 14 bases between the two ends. CDR3: CASSLLTGAGEQYF. The CDR3 DNA reads as TGTGCCAGCAGCTTGCTGACTGGCGCGGGCGAGCAGTACTTC.

The V call is TRBV9, the J call TRBJ1-2; maybe TRBD1 (6 bases). Germline V gene data show CDR1 as SGDLS and CDR2 as YYNGEE. V was clipped by 0 bases and J by 4 bases, with 16 bases between them. The CDR3 consists of 16 residues. The CDR3 loop reads CASSVARQAGAYGYTF. The CDR3 DNA reads TGTGCCAGCAGCGTAGCTCGGCAGGCGGGGGCCTATGGCTACACCTTC.

The V gene is TRBV11-2, the J gene TRBJ2-7; maybe TRBD2 (6 bases). The V end lost 2 bases, the J end lost 4 bases, and 12 bases lay between the germline ends. CDR1 and CDR2 (germline): SGHAT, FQNNGV. This CDR3 has 14 residues. Here the CDR3 DNA reads TGTGCCAGCAGCTTACCATCTGCGGGGTACGAGCAGTACTTC. Protein product: CASSLPSAGYEQYF.

The chain links TRBV11-2 to TRBJ2-2; the D is unclear. CDR1 and CDR2 (germline): SGHAT, FQNNGV. V gave up 5 bases and J gave up 1 base, with 17 bases separating them. The CDR3 totals 17 residues. This CDR3 is CASSPPVVFKNTGELFF. CDR3 bases: TGTGCCAGCAGCCCCCCGGTGGTTTTCAAGAACACCGGGGAGCTGTTTTTT.

The chain combines TRBV30 with TRBJ2-2; D possibly uses TRBD1 or TRBD2 (5 bases each). Germline V lookup: CDR1 GTSNPN, CDR2 SVGIG (reference sequence). V was cut by 4 bases and J by 5 bases, with 23 bases left in between. CDR3 size: 17 residues. CDR3 protein: CAWNFPGRRPRTGELFF. The CDR3 DNA follows: TGTGCCTGGAATTTCCCGGGACGCCGACCCCGGACCGGGGAGCTGTTTTTT. Based on the CDR3 plus reference TRBV30 and TRBJ2-2, the full variable domain is SQTIHQWPATLVQPVGSPLSLECTVEGTSNPNLYWYRQAAGRGLQLLFYSVGIGQISSEVPQNLSASRPQDRQFILSSKKLLLSDSGFYLCAWNFPGRRPRTGELFFGEGSRLTVL.

The rearrangement uses TRBV5-1 and TRBJ1-2, with a tentative D call TRBD1 (5 bases). Per the germline V gene, CDR1 is SGHRS and CDR2 is YFSETQ. V was clipped by 0 bases and J by 7 bases, with 13 bases between them. There are 14 residues in the CDR3. In nucleotides, the CDR3 is TGCGCCAGCAGCTTGGAGGGGCGCGGCGGTGGCTACACCTTC. This codes for CASSLEGRGGGYTF. Filled out from reference TRBV5-1 and TRBJ1-2, the complete variable domain reads KAGVTQTPRYLIKTRGQQVTLSCSPISGHRSVSWYQQTPGQGLQFLFEYFSETQRNKGNFPGRFSGRQFSNSRSEMNVSTLELGDSALYLCASSLEGRGGGYTFGSGTRLTVV.

J is TRBJ2-3 and V is TRBV7-9, with a weak D call TRBD2 (7 bases). Deletions cut 3 bases from V and 4 bases from J, with 14 bases between. The CDR3 runs to 15 residues. The germline V gene encodes CDR1 SEHNR and CDR2 FQNEAQ (reference sequence). The CDR3 DNA follows: TGTGCCAGCAGCTTTAGTAGGGGGGGAGCAGATACGCAGTATTTT. Amino acids: CASSFSRGGADTQYF.

This clone has just one count. The J gene is TRBJ2-5, the V gene TRBV18, with a possible D match to TRBD2 (5 bases). V lost 0 bases and J lost 4, with 9 bases in between. Germline CDR1 and CDR2: KGHSH and LQKENI. This CDR3 spans 14 amino acids. The CDR3 bases are TGTGCCAGCTCACCACCGGCGGAGGCAGAGACCCAGTACTTC. The encoded protein is CASSPPAEAETQYF.

CDR3 amino acids: CASSQVQYGMNTEAFF. In nucleotides, the CDR3 is TGCGCCAGCAGCCAAGTTCAATACGGTATGAACACTGAAGCTTTCTTT. This chain uses TRBV4-3 with TRBJ1-1; D gene uncertain. The germline V gene has CDR1 LGHNA and CDR2 YSLEER. The CDR3 consists of 16 residues. Trimming removed 1 base from V and 0 bases from J, with 12 bases in between.

The chain combines TRBV6-1 with TRBJ1-2; 8 nucleotides agree with TRBD1. With V trimmed by 4 bases and J by 5 bases, 9 bases remained unmatched. Germline V gene sequence: CDR1 MNHNS, CDR2 SASEGT. This CDR3 is built from 15 residues. The CDR3: CASSAGPGQDYGYTF. The CDR3 bases are TGTGCCAGCAGTGCTGGACCGGGACAGGATTATGGCTACACCTTC.

The chain has TRBV6-1 and TRBJ1-5; D unclear. Per germline, CDR1 MNHNS and CDR2 SASEGT. The CDR3 runs to 14 residues. Trimming removed 7 bases at V and 7 bases at J, with 17 bases between. CDR3 in DNA: TGTGCCAGCAACCCCATGCTCGGTCCCCAGCCCCAGCATTTT. Protein sequence: CASNPMLGPQPQHF.

The V and J genes are TRBV5-6 and TRBJ2-7; 8 bases are shared with TRBD2. With 4 bases clipped from V and 3 bases from J, the junction kept 12 bases outside the gene matches. This CDR3 has 16 residues. Germline V lookup: CDR1 SGHDT, CDR2 YYEEEE. The CDR3 here is CASSPGGQGRVYEQYF. CDR3 in DNA: TGTGCCAGCAGCCCGGGAGGGCAGGGAAGAGTCTACGAGCAGTACTTC.

V gene TRBV29-1 combines with J gene TRBJ1-2; D uncertain. V gave up 5 bases and J gave up 8 bases, with 6 bases separating them. The CDR3 has 9 residues. Looked up from germline, CDR1 is SQVTM and CDR2 is ANQGSEA. CDR3 in DNA: TGCAGCGTTCGTCTCGGCTACACCTTC. It specifies CSVRLGYTF.

The CDR3 DNA sequence: TGTGCCAGCAGTTTTCGGGCACAACACACTGAAGCTTTCTTT. As protein: CASSFRAQHTEAFF. This chain links TRBV2 with TRBJ1-1; D not certain. V lost 5 bases, J lost 3 bases, and 13 bases lay in between. CDR3 size: 14 residues. Germline CDR1 reads SNHLY; CDR2 reads FYNNEI.